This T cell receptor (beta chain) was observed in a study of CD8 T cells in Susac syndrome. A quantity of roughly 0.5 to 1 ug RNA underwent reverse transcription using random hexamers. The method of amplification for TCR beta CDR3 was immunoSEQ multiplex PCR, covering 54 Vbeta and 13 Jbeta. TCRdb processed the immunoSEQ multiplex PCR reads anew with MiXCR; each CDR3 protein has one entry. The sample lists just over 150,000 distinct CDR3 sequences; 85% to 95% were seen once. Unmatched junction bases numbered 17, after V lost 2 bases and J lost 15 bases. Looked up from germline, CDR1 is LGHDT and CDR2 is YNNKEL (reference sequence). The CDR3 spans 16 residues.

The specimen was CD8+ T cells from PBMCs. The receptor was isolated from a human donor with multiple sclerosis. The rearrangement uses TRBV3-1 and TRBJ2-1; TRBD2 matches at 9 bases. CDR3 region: CASSQKSFMAGGYTFF. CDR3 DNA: TGTGCCAGCAGCCAAAAGTCATTTATGGCGGGGGGGTATACGTTCTTC.